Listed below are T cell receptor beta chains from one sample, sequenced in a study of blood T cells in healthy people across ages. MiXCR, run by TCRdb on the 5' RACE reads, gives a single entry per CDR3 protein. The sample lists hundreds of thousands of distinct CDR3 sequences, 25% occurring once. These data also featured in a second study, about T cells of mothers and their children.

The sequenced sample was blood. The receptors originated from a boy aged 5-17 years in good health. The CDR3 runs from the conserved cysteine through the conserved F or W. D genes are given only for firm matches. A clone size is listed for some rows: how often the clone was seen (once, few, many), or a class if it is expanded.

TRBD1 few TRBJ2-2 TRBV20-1 TGCAGTGCAGGTCAGGGGGCGACCGGGGAGCTGTTTTTT CSAGQGATGELFF
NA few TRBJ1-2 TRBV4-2 TGTGCCAGCAGCCAAGGGGCCCCGGGGATCGGCTATGGCTACACCTTC CASSQGAPGIGYGYTF
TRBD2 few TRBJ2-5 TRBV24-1 TGTGCCACCAGTGATTGGGGGGGTGAGGAGACCCAGTACTTC CATSDWGGEETQYF
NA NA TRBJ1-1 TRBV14 TGTGCCAGCAGCCAAGTGGACGGAGGCGAAGCTTTCTTT CASSQVDGGEAFF
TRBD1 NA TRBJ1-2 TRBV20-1 TGCAGTGCTCAGACAGGGGGCGCCTATGGCTACACCTTC CSAQTGGAYGYTF
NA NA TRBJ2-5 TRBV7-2 TGTGCCAGCAGCCGAACATTAAAGGGGGAGACCCAGTACTTC CASSRTLKGETQYF
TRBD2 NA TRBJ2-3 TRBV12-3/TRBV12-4 TGTGCCAGCAGTCGCGGGGGAATCCCAGATACGCAGTATTTT CASSRGGIPDTQYF
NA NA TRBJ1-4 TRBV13 TGTGCCGGCAGCTTACTAGGGACGGAAGATAATGAAAAACTGTTTTTT CAGSLLGTEDNEKLFF
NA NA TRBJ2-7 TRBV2 TGTGCCACAGCTTCAAACGAGCAGTACTTC CATASNEQYF
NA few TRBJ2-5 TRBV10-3 TGTGCCATCAGTGAATTTCCGGGGGCGAAACAAGAGACCCAGTACTTC CAISEFPGAKQETQYF
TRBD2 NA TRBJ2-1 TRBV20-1 TGCAGTGCCAAGAGGGCGACTAGCTCCCACAATGAGCAGTTCTTC CSAKRATSSHNEQFF
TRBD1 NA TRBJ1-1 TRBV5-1 TGCGCCAGCAGCCAACAGGGGCCGGGGCTTGGTGAAGCTTTCTTT CASSQQGPGLGEAFF
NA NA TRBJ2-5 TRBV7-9 TGTGCCAGCAGCCCCGGCGCGTTAGGTGAGACCCAGTACTTC CASSPGALGETQYF
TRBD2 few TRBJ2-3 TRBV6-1 TGTGCCAGCAGACTGACTAGCGGGGGGGCCGCAGATACGCAGTATTTT CASRLTSGGAADTQYF
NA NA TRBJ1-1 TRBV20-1 TGCAGTGCTAGAGATCAGCAGGGGAACACTGAAGCTTTCTTT CSARDQQGNTEAFF
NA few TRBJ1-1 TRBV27 TGTGCCAGCAGTTTAAGTGGGGGCGCGGGGAACACTGAAGCTTTCTTT CASSLSGGAGNTEAFF
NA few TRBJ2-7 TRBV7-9 TGTGCCAGCAGCTCACAGGGACCGAGCTACGAGCAGTACTTC CASSSQGPSYEQYF
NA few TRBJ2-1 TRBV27 TGTGCCAGCAGTTCTCGCCCGTACAATGAGCAGTTCTTC CASSSRPYNEQFF
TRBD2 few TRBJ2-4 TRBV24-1 TGTGCCACCAGTGATTCCGGACTAGCGGGATATAACATTCAGTACTTC CATSDSGLAGYNIQYF
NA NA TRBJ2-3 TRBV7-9 TGTGCCAGCAGCTTATACGGCCCCTCCCTAGCACCCACAGATACGCAGTATTTT CASSLYGPSLAPTDTQYF
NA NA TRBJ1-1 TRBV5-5 TGTGCCAGCCCCCCCGGGGGCTCGAACACTGAAGCTTTCTTT CASPPGGSNTEAFF
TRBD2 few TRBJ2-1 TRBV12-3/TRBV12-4 TGTGCCAGCAGTTTCTTTAGCGGGAGCCCCAACAATGAGCAGTTCTTC CASSFFSGSPNNEQFF
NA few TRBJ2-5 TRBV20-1 TGCAGTGCTAGCGAACTCAGGGGTGGGACCCAGTACTTC CSASELRGGTQYF
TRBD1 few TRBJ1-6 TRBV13 TGTGCCAGCAGCTCCAGGGGGGGTAATTCACCCCTCCACTTT CASSSRGGNSPLHF
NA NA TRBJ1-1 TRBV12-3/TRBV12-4 TGTGCCAGCAGTTTTATGCCGAGGGTAGGGAACACTGAAGCTTTCTTT CASSFMPRVGNTEAFF
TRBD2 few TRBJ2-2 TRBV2 TGTGCCAGCAGCAGGACTAGACTCGAGGAGCTGTTTTTT CASSRTRLEELFF
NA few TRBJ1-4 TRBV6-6 TGTGCCAGCAGGCACGAGAGACGGCCTAATGAAAAACTGTTTTTT CASRHERRPNEKLFF
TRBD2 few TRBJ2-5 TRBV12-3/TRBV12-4 TGTGCCAGCAGCAGACTAGCGGGGGCCCCTTTTGGGGAGACCCAGTACTTC CASSRLAGAPFGETQYF
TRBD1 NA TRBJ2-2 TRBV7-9 TGTGCCAGCAGCCTAGCTGGGACAGCCACTTTCGACACCGGGGAGCTGTTTTTT CASSLAGTATFDTGELFF
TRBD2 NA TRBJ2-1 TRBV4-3 TGCGCCAGCAGCCCTCATAGCGGGAGTGTGTCCTACAATGAGCAGTTCTTC CASSPHSGSVSYNEQFF
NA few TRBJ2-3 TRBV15 TGTGCCACCAGCAGAAGGGGGGGTTCAACATCAGATACGCAGTATTTT CATSRRGGSTSDTQYF